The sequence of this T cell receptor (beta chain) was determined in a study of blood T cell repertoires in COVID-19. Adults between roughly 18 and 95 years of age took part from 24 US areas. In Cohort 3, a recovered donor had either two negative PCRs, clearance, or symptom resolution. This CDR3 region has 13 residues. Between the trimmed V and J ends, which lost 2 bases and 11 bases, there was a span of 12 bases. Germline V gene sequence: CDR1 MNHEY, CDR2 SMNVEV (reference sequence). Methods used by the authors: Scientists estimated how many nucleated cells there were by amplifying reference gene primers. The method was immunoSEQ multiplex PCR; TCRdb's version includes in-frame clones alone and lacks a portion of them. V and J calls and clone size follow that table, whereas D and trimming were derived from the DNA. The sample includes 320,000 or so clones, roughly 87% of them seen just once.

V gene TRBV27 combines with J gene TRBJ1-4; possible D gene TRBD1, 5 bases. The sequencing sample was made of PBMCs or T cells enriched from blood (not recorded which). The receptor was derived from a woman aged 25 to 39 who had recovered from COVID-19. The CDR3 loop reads CASSLGGDLKLFF. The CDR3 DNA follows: TGTGCCAGCAGTTTAGGGGGGGACTTGAAACTGTTTTTT. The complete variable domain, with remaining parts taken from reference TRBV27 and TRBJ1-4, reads EAQVTQNPRYLITVTGKKLTVTCSQNMNHEYMSWYRQDPGLGLRQIYYSMNVEVTDKGDVPEGYKVSRKEKRNFPLILESPSPNQTSLYFCASSLGGDLKLFFGSGTQLSVL.